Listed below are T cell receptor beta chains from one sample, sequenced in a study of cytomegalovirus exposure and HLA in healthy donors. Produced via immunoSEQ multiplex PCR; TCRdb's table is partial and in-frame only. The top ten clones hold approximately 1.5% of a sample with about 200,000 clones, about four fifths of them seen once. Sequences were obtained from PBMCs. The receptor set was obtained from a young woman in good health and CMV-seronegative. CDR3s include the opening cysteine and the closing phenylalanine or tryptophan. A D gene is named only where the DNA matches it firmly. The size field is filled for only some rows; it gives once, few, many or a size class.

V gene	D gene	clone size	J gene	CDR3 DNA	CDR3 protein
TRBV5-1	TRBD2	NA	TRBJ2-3	TGCGCCAGCAGCTTGGCACTAGCGGGAACAGATACGCAGTATTTT	CASSLALAGTDTQYF
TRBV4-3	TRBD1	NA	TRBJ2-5	TGCGCCAGCAGCCAAGAAAACAGGGGAGAGACCCAGTACTTC	CASSQENRGETQYF
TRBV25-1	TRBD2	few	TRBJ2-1	TGTGCCAGCACGGGGACTAGCGGGAATGGTGAGCAGTTCTTC	CASTGTSGNGEQFF
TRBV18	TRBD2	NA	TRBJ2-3	TGTGCCAGCTCACCGGATTCTCTAGCGGGAGGCACAGATACGCAGTATTTT	CASSPDSLAGGTDTQYF
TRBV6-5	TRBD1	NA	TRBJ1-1	TGTGCCAGCACCAACATGGGACAGCTGAACACTGAAGCTTTCTTT	CASTNMGQLNTEAFF
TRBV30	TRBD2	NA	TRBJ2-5	TGTGCCTGGGGGGGACTAGTCGTCGAGACCCAGTACTTC	CAWGGLVVETQYF
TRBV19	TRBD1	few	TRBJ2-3	TGTGCCAGTAGTACGCGGACAGGCTCTGGGACAGATACGCAGTATTTT	CASSTRTGSGTDTQYF
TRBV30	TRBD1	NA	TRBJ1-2	TGTGCCTGGAGGCGGGACAGGGGGCTTTGGGACTATGGCTACACCTTC	CAWRRDRGLWDYGYTF
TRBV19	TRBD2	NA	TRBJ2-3	TGTGCCAGTAGTATTCTAGCGGGGGGCACAGATACGCAGTATTTT	CASSILAGGTDTQYF
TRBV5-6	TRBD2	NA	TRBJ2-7	TGTGCCAGCAGCGGGACCGGGACTACCCTCTACGAGCAGTACTTC	CASSGTGTTLYEQYF
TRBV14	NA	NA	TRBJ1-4	TGTGCCAGCAGCCAAAATGTCCGGGATATACTGTTTTTT	CASSQNVRDILFF
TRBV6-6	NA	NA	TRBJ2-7	TGTGCCAGCTCTGGGGGCCTTACCTACGAGCAGTACTTC	CASSGGLTYEQYF
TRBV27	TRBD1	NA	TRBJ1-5	TGTGCCAGCAGACCTGACAGGGTCCAGCCCCAGCATTTT	CASRPDRVQPQHF
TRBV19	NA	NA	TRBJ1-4	TGTGCCAGTAGTACACAGACAGAGAATGAAAAACTGTTTTTT	CASSTQTENEKLFF
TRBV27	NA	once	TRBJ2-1	TGTGCCAGCAGCCTATCGGACGGACTCAATGAGCAGTTCTTC	CASSLSDGLNEQFF
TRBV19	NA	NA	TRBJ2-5	TGTGCCAGTAGTCGCCGGGGATGGGAGACCCAGTACTTC	CASSRRGWETQYF
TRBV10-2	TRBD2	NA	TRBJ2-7	TGCGCCAGCAAACGGGAGGGGATCCCCTCGTCCGAGCAGTACTTC	CASKREGIPSSEQYF
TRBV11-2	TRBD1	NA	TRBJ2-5	TGTGCCAGCAGCCCCGACAGGGGGGAGACCCAGTACTTC	CASSPDRGETQYF
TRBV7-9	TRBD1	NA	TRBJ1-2	TGTGCCAGCAGGCCCCCGGGGACAGGGATAAATGGCTACACCTTC	CASRPPGTGINGYTF
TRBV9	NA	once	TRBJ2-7	TGTGCCAGCAGCGAAGGGGGTCCCCCCTACGAGCAGTACTTC	CASSEGGPPYEQYF
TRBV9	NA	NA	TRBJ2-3	TGTGCCAGCAGCGTAGATTTGACAGGGAGGAGAGATACGCAGTATTTT	CASSVDLTGRRDTQYF
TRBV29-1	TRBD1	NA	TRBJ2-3	TGCAGCGTTGAAAGGGACAGTACAGATACGCAGTATTTT	CSVERDSTDTQYF
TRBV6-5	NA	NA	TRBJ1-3	TGTGCCAGCAGCCCCCAACCCGGCTCTGGAAACACCATATATTTT	CASSPQPGSGNTIYF
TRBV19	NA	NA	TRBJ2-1	TGTGCCAGTAGTCGGTCCTCGGCGGAAACTTACAATGAGCAGTTCTTC	CASSRSSAETYNEQFF
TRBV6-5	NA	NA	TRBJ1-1	TGTGCCAGCGTACAGGGAACTGAAGCTTTCTTT	CASVQGTEAFF
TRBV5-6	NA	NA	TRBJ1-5	TGTGCCAGCAGCTTGAAAACCGGGAGATTCAATCAGCCCCAGCATTTT	CASSLKTGRFNQPQHF
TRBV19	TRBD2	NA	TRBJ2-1	TGTGCCAGTAGTATAGGGACTAGCGGAAACAATGAGCAGTTCTTC	CASSIGTSGNNEQFF
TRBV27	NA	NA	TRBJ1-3	TGTGCCAGCAGCCCACAGGGCTCTGGAAACACCATATATTTT	CASSPQGSGNTIYF
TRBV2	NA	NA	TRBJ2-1	TGTGCCAGCAGTGGCCTAGCAGCTGAGCAGTTCTTC	CASSGLAAEQFF
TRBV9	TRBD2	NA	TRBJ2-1	TGTGCCAGCAGCGTAGTCGGGACTAGCTCTCTTGAGCAGTTCTTC	CASSVVGTSSLEQFF
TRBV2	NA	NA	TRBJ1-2	TGTGCCAGCAGTGAAACCCCGGACGGGGGGTGGTATGGCTACACCTTC	CASSETPDGGWYGYTF
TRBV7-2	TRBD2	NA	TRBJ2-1	TGTGCCAGCAGCCTTACCGGGACTAGCACTAATGAGCAGTTCTTC	CASSLTGTSTNEQFF
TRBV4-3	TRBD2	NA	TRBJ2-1	TGCGCCAGCGGCCAAGATCGAACGGGGACTACCAACAATGAGCAGTTCTTC	CASGQDRTGTTNNEQFF
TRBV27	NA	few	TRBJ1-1	TGTGCCAGCAGTTTATACGGAGCCGGCGGAGTGAACACTGAAGCTTTCTTT	CASSLYGAGGVNTEAFF
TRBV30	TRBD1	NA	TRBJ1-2	TGTGCCTGGAGTGTGGGGACAGACTATGGCTACACCTTC	CAWSVGTDYGYTF
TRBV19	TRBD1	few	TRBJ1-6	TGTGCCAGTATGCGTATGGCAGGGGGTTCACCCCTCCACTTT	CASMRMAGGSPLHF
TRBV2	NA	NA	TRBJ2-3	TGTGCCAGCTGGGGGGTCTCCGGTACAGATACGCAGTATTTT	CASWGVSGTDTQYF
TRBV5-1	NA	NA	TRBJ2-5	TGCGCCAGCAGCTTCACGGACAGAAAAGAGACCCAGTACTTC	CASSFTDRKETQYF
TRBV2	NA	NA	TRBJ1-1	TGTGCCAGCAGTGTTTACGCAGGAGGGGAAATGAACACTGAAGCTTTCTTT	CASSVYAGGEMNTEAFF
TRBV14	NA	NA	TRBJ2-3	TGTGCCAGCAGAAAAGCGGCCACAGATACGCAGTATTTT	CASRKAATDTQYF